The rows below give T cell receptor beta chains drawn from one sample of a study of blood T cells in healthy people across ages. TCRdb re-called the 5' RACE reads with MiXCR, one entry per CDR3 protein. Among some 850,000 distinct CDR3 sequences, around 25% were seen once, and the ten largest hold under 3%. These same data were also listed under a study on T cells of mothers and their children.

Sequencing used blood. The receptors were sampled from a boy between 10 and 17 years old in good health. CDR3s include the opening cysteine and the closing phenylalanine or tryptophan. A D gene is named only where the DNA matches it firmly. The size of a clone is reported for some rows only, either as once, few or many, or as a class for expanded clones.

>TRBJ2-3|.|.|TRBV28
CASSFGLEYRDTQYF
TGTGCCAGCAGTTTTGGACTCGAATATCGGGATACGCAGTATTTT
>TRBJ2-7|.|few|TRBV6-6
CASSYSLMAEQYF
TGTGCCAGCAGTTACTCCCTGATGGCAGAGCAGTACTTC
>TRBJ2-7|TRBD1|few|TRBV10-3
CAISESSGPGQNYEQYF
TGTGCCATCAGTGAGTCGAGCGGACCGGGACAGAACTACGAGCAGTACTTC
>TRBJ1-1|.|few|TRBV28
CASIMGWSEAFF
TGTGCCAGCATCATGGGGTGGTCTGAAGCTTTCTTT
>TRBJ2-7|.|few|TRBV28
CASSLGQSPYEQYF
TGTGCCAGCAGCCTAGGACAGAGCCCCTACGAGCAGTACTTC
>TRBJ2-2|TRBD1|.|TRBV2
CASSGTGSGGELFF
TGTGCCAGCAGCGGGACAGGGTCGGGCGGGGAGCTGTTTTTT
>TRBJ2-3|TRBD2|few|TRBV5-1
CASRASGGGTPTDTQYF
TGCGCCAGCAGGGCTAGCGGGGGGGGAACCCCGACAGATACGCAGTATTTT
>TRBJ2-1|.|.|TRBV4-2
CASSQEQAAISQFF
TGTGCCAGCAGCCAAGAACAGGCCGCAATATCACAGTTCTTC
>TRBJ2-1|TRBD2|few|TRBV28
CASDKAGDRGAYNEQFF
TGTGCCAGCGATAAAGCGGGGGACCGCGGTGCCTACAATGAGCAGTTCTTC
>TRBJ2-7|TRBD2|.|TRBV10-3
CAISESSSGGAPSYEQYF
TGTGCCATCAGTGAGAGCTCTAGCGGGGGGGCTCCCTCCTACGAGCAGTACTTC
>TRBJ2-7|TRBD1|few|TRBV28
CASSRLGQSANEQYF
TGTGCCAGCAGCCGTTTGGGACAGTCTGCCAACGAGCAGTACTTC
>TRBJ2-1|.|.|TRBV29-1
CSVEGGSDEQFF
TGCAGCGTTGAAGGGGGCAGCGATGAGCAGTTCTTC
>TRBJ2-7|.|few|TRBV3-1
CASRRGAGGTYEQYF
TGTGCCAGCAGGCGAGGGGCCGGAGGGACCTACGAGCAGTACTTC
>TRBJ2-3|TRBD2|.|TRBV29-1
CSVPVAGGSTDTQYF
TGCAGCGTCCCTGTAGCGGGGGGTAGCACAGATACGCAGTATTTT
>TRBJ1-2|TRBD1|.|TRBV29-1
CSVEGQGEGYTF
TGCAGCGTGGAGGGACAGGGAGAGGGCTACACCTTC
>TRBJ1-6|TRBD1|few|TRBV28
CASSSRTGIHFSYNSPLHF
TGTGCCAGCAGTTCCCGGACAGGCATCCACTTCTCCTATAATTCACCCCTCCACTTT
>TRBJ2-3|TRBD1|.|TRBV6-6
CASSSPGQLDTQYF
TGTGCCAGCAGTTCCCCGGGACAGTTGGATACGCAGTATTTT
>TRBJ2-3|.|.|TRBV28
CASSSSSFGRQSTDTQYF
TGTGCCAGCAGTTCCTCCTCGTTCGGACGTCAGAGCACAGATACGCAGTATTTT
>TRBJ2-5|TRBD2|.|TRBV29-1
CSVLLGDYSGEHYF
TGCAGCGTTTTACTAGGGGACTATTCGGGCGAGCATTACTTC
>TRBJ2-5|TRBD1|few|TRBV4-1
CASRRGPTTQETQYF
TGCGCCAGCCGTAGGGGGCCCACCACCCAAGAGACCCAGTACTTC
>TRBJ1-5|.|.|TRBV7-2
CASSPGLINQPQHF
TGTGCCAGCAGCCCCGGACTGATCAATCAGCCCCAGCATTTT
>TRBJ1-4|TRBD1|.|TRBV5-6
CASSWTGGSEKLFF
TGTGCCAGCAGCTGGACAGGGGGAAGTGAAAAACTGTTTTTT
>TRBJ2-7|.|.|TRBV14
CASSRGTSYDEQYF
TGTGCCAGCAGCCGGGGGACCAGCTACGACGAGCAGTACTTC
>TRBJ2-2|.|few|TRBV6-1
CASSVGTLNTGELFF
TGTGCCAGCAGTGTCGGGACACTGAACACCGGGGAGCTGTTTTTT
>TRBJ1-2|.|few|TRBV5-5
CASSLTGQPYGYTF
TGTGCCAGCAGCTTGACGGGTCAGCCCTATGGCTACACCTTC
>TRBJ2-2|.|few|TRBV12-3/TRBV12-4
CASRLTGGRTGELFF
TGTGCCAGCAGGTTGACAGGAGGGAGAACCGGGGAGCTGTTTTTT
>TRBJ2-2|TRBD2|many|TRBV20-1
CSARAGGRTGELFF
TGCAGTGCTAGAGCGGGGGGGCGAACCGGGGAGCTGTTTTTT
>TRBJ2-5|.|.|TRBV21-1
CASSKGGGQGPQETQYF
TGTGCCAGCAGCAAAGGGGGTGGACAGGGCCCCCAAGAGACCCAGTACTTC
>TRBJ2-1|TRBD2|few|TRBV7-2
CASSRRVAGGRNEQFF
TGTGCCAGCAGCCGGAGGGTAGCGGGGGGTAGGAATGAGCAGTTCTTC
>TRBJ2-7|.|few|TRBV20-1
CSVGSSLYEQYF
TGCAGTGTGGGGTCTTCTCTGTACGAGCAGTACTTC
>TRBJ2-7|.|.|TRBV28
CASSLGRDRVYEQYF
TGTGCCAGCAGTTTAGGCCGCGACCGAGTCTACGAGCAGTACTTC
>TRBJ2-7|TRBD2|.|TRBV13
CASSSGLAGPSYEQYF
TGTGCCAGCAGCTCAGGACTAGCGGGGCCCTCCTACGAGCAGTACTTC
>TRBJ2-7|.|few|TRBV5-1
CASSLGLAAAEQYF
TGCGCCAGCAGCTTGGGGCTAGCTGCAGCCGAGCAGTACTTC
>TRBJ2-7|.|few|TRBV7-6
CASSSDSGYEQYF
TGTGCCAGCAGCTCAGACTCGGGCTACGAGCAGTACTTC
>TRBJ2-1|TRBD2|.|TRBV2
CASPRWSGGNEQFF
TGTGCCAGCCCCCGGTGGAGCGGGGGTAATGAGCAGTTCTTC
>TRBJ1-5|.|.|TRBV12-3/TRBV12-4
CASSLAGRGTQPQHF
TGTGCCAGCAGTTTGGCGGGAAGAGGCACTCAGCCCCAGCATTTT